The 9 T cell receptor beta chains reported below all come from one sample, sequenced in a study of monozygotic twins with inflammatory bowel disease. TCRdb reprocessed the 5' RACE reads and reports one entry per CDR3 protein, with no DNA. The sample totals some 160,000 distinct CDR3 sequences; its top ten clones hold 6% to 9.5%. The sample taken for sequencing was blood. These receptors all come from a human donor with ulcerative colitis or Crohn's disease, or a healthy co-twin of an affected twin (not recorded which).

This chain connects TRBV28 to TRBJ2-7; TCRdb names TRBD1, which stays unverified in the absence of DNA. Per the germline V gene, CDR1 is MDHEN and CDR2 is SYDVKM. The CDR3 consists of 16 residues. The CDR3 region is CASSRNTGTGAYEQSF.

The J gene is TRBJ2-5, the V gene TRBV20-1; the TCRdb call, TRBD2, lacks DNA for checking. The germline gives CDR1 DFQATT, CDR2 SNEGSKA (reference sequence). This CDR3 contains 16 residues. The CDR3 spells CSASPGLAGVRETQYF.

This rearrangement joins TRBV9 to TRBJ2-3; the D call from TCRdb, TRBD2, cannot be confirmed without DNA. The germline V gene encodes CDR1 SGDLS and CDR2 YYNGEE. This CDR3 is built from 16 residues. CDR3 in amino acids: CASSVVAGSGTDTQYF.

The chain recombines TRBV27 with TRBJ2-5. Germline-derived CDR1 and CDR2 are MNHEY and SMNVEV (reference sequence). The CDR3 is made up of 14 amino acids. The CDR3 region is CASSIRGVQETQYF.

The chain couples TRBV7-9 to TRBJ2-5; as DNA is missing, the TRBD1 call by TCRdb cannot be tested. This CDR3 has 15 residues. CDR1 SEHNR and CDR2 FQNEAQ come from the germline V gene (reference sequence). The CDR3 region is CASSGGGTGTETQYF.

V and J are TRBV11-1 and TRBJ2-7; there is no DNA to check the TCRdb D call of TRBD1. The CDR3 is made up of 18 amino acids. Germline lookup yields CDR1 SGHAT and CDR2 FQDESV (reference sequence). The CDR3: CASSLTARYREAAYEQYF.

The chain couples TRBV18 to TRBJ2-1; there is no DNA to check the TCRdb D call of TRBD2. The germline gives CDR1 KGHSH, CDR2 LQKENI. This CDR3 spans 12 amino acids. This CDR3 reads CASTLQNNEQFF. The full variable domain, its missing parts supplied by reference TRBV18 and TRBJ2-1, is NAGVMQNPRHLVRRRGQEARLRCSPMKGHSHVYWYRQLPEEGLKFMVYLQKENIIDESGMPKERFSAEFPKEGPSILRIQQVVRGDSAAYFCASTLQNNEQFFGPGTRLTVL.

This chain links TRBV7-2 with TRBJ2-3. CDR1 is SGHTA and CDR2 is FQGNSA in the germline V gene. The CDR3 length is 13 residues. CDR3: CASSLGLTDTQYF.

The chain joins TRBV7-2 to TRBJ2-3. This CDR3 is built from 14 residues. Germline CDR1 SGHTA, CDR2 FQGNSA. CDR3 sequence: CASSQQGSGDTQYF.